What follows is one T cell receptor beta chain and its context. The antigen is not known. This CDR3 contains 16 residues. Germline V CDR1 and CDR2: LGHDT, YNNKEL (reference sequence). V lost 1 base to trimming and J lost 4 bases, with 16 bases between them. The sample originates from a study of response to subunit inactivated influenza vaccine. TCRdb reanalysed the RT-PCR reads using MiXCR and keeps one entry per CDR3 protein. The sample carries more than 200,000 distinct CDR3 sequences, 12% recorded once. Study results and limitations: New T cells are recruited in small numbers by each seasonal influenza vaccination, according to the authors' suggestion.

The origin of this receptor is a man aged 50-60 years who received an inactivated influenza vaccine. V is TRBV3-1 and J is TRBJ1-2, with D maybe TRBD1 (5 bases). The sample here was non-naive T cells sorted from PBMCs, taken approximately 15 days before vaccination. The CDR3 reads CASSQGTPGRGYGYTF. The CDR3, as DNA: TGTGCCAGCAGCCAAGGGACTCCGGGACGCGGCTATGGCTACACCTTC.